These 24 T cell receptor beta chains were all obtained from the same sample, sequenced in a study of cytomegalovirus exposure and HLA in healthy donors. The PCR used 60 Vbeta and 13 Jbeta primers. Here immunoSEQ multiplex PCR was the method, and the copy in TCRdb shows in-frame clones only, minus some. This sample lists about 160,000 clones; its ten largest clones have around 1.9%. The sample consisted of PBMCs. All receptors come from a young man in good health and CMV-seronegative.

The J gene is TRBJ2-7, the V gene TRBV4-1, with TRBD1 matching over 8 bases. CDR3 size: 13 residues. Per germline, CDR1 MGHRA and CDR2 YSYEKL. V shed 5 bases, J shed 6 bases, and the junction held 6 bases outside the gene matches. The DNA for the CDR3 is TGCGCCAGCAGCAGACAGGGGAAACGCGAGCAGTACTTC. Translation gives CASSRQGKREQYF.

The J gene is TRBJ2-5, the V gene TRBV6-5; 13 positions agree with TRBD2. The V gene end was trimmed by 6 bases and the J gene end by 2 bases; junction bases not matched to a gene: 3. The CDR3 totals 15 residues. Germline lookup yields CDR1 MNHEY and CDR2 SVGAGI. CDR3 amino acids: CASSRLAGGQETQYF. As DNA, the CDR3 is TGTGCCAGCAGCCGACTAGCGGGGGGACAAGAGACCCAGTACTTC.

This sequence joins TRBV7-8 and TRBJ2-1; 9 bases are shared with TRBD1. CDR3 size: 16 residues. The germline gives CDR1 SGHVS, CDR2 FQNEAQ. V gave up 5 bases and J gave up 4 bases; unmatched junction bases: 9. The chain's CDR3 is CASSGWTGENYNEQFF. DNA for the CDR3: TGTGCCAGCAGCGGATGGACAGGGGAAAATTACAATGAGCAGTTCTTC.

The V call is TRBV9, the J call TRBJ1-2; D remains ambiguous. Germline V gene sequence: CDR1 SGDLS, CDR2 YYNGEE. This CDR3 is built from 11 residues. The V end lost 0 bases, the J end lost 8 bases, and 5 bases lay between the germline ends. CDR3 residues: CASSVAGGYTF. The DNA for the CDR3 is TGTGCCAGCAGCGTAGCGGGGGGCTACACCTTC.

V and J are TRBV6-4 and TRBJ2-7; D unresolved. V was clipped by 0 bases and J by 0 bases, with 9 bases between them. CDR3 length: 15 residues. Looked up from germline, CDR1 is MRHNA and CDR2 is SNTAGT. DNA for the CDR3: TGTGCCAGCAGTGACTCGAAGTACAGCTCCTACGAGCAGTACTTC. Protein: CASSDSKYSSYEQYF.

V gene TRBV21-1 combines with J gene TRBJ2-7; the table names TRBD1, a call not compared with the DNA. TRBV21-1 is recorded as a pseudogene. The CDR3 consists of 14 residues. The DNA for the CDR3 is TGTGCCAGCGAAGAAAAACAGTTTTCCTACGAGCAGTACTTC. Protein product: CASEEKQFSYEQYF.

This sequence joins TRBV7-9 and TRBJ2-4; D remains unclear. Between the trimmed V and J ends, which lost 11 bases and 0 bases, there was a span of 8 bases. The CDR3 consists of 12 residues. Germline V gene sequence: CDR1 SEHNR, CDR2 FQNEAQ (reference sequence). The CDR3 nucleotides are TGTGCCCACTCGATAGCCAAAAACATTCAGTACTTC. Amino acid sequence: CAHSIAKNIQYF.

The chain joins TRBV27 to TRBJ2-5; the match to TRBD1 covers 8 bases. The end of the DNA aligns better with TRBJ2-7, so the J call may be wrong. The CDR3 runs 15 residues. CDR1 is MNHEY and CDR2 is SMNVEV in the germline V gene (reference sequence). CDR3 amino acids: CASSYRDRGTYEQYF. The DNA of the CDR3 is TGTGCCAGCAGTTATCGAGACAGGGGCACCTACGAGCAGTACTTC.

J is TRBJ1-2 and V is TRBV28, with 8 nucleotides matching TRBD1. Germline lookup yields CDR1 MDHEN and CDR2 SYDVKM. V lost 4 bases, J lost 7 bases, and 14 bases stayed unmatched. The CDR3 loop spans 16 amino acids. The CDR3 DNA reads as TGTGCCAGCAGTTACCACAGGGGGAGCTATTCTTTTGGCTACACCTTC. This codes for CASSYHRGSYSFGYTF.

The chain is built from TRBV10-1 and TRBJ1-1, with D perhaps TRBD1 (6 bases). The V gene's germline CDR1 is WNHNN and CDR2 SYGVQD (reference sequence). The CDR3 covers 13 residues. The V and J ends lost 4 bases and 5 bases respectively, with 11 bases between them. Written as DNA, the CDR3 is TGCGCCAGCAGTGTGGAAGGGGGTACTGAAGCTTTCTTT. Residues: CASSVEGGTEAFF.

The chain employs TRBV11-3 and TRBJ2-1, with D unresolved. V was shortened by 1 base and J by 2 bases, with 15 bases between the two germline ends. Germline V CDR1 and CDR2: SGHNT, YENEEA. The CDR3 runs to 17 residues. CDR3 sequence: CASSLAPTFAAYNEQFF. CDR3 nucleotides: TGTGCCAGCAGCTTAGCCCCCACTTTTGCCGCCTACAATGAGCAGTTCTTC.

The gene calls are TRBV11-2 and TRBJ2-4; weak D call: TRBD2 (6 bases). This CDR3 contains 15 residues. The germline V gene has CDR1 SGHAT and CDR2 FQNNGV. The V end was cut by 5 bases, the J end by 5 bases, with 16 bases between. The CDR3 coding sequence is TGTGCCAGCAGCGCGGACGGCGGGGTCCAAAACATTCAGTACTTC. This codes for CASSADGGVQNIQYF.

The CDR3 sequence: CASSLPLAGRGEQFF. CDR3 coding DNA: TGTGCCAGCAGTTTGCCTCTAGCGGGAAGAGGTGAGCAGTTCTTC. V gene TRBV27 combines with J gene TRBJ2-1; 9 bases are a match to TRBD2. CDR1 and CDR2 (germline): MNHEY, SMNVEV (reference sequence). The CDR3 consists of 15 residues. J was trimmed by 9 bases and V by 3 bases; bases with no gene match: 9.

The DNA for the CDR3 is TGTGCCAGCGTAGACAGGGGGGGCCCCCAAGAGACCCAGTACTTC. It encodes CASVDRGGPQETQYF. The chain employs TRBV2 and TRBJ2-5; 9 bases are shared with TRBD1. The CDR3 consists of 15 residues. Germline V gives CDR1 SNHLY, CDR2 FYNNEI. The V segment lost 8 bases and the J segment 1 base; nucleotides outside the gene matches: 8.

The CDR3 here is CASSLDVGGGTDTQYF. CDR3 coding DNA: TGCGCCAGCAGCTTGGACGTGGGAGGGGGGACAGATACGCAGTATTTT. V and J are TRBV5-1 and TRBJ2-3, with D possibly matching TRBD2 (7 bases). Trimming removed 0 bases at V and 3 bases at J, with 14 bases between. The CDR3 is 16 residues long. Germline V gene lookup returns CDR1 SGHRS and CDR2 YFSETQ.

The V call is TRBV5-5, the J call TRBJ1-5, with TRBD1 matching over 7 bases. The CDR3 covers 16 residues. V lost 3 bases and J lost 0; bases outside the gene matches: 6. The germline V gene encodes CDR1 SGHKS and CDR2 YYEKEE (reference sequence). CDR3 coding DNA: TGTGCCAGCAGCTCACAGGGGTTCTATAGCAATCAGCCCCAGCATTTT. This sequence encodes CASSSQGFYSNQPQHF.

The chain carries TRBV10-2 and TRBJ2-7; possibly TRBD1 for D (6 bases). Germline lookup yields CDR1 WSHSY and CDR2 SAAADI. The CDR3 length is 14 residues. V lost 6 bases and J 0 bases, leaving 12 bases between the germline ends. CDR3 nucleotide sequence: TGCGCCAGCAGGCCTCCGGACAGCTCCTACGAGCAGTACTTC. Amino acid sequence: CASRPPDSSYEQYF.

The CDR3 sequence: CASSRGQDLMNEQFF. The CDR3 DNA is TGCGCCAGCAGCCGGGGACAGGATCTAATGAATGAGCAGTTCTTC. The V gene is TRBV4-1, the J gene TRBJ2-1; TRBD1 agrees at 8 bases. With V trimmed by 4 bases and J by 7 bases, 9 bases remained unmatched. CDR1 and CDR2 (germline): MGHRA, YSYEKL. CDR3 size: 15 residues.

The J gene is TRBJ1-3, the V gene TRBV5-6; no clear D. Germline V CDR1 and CDR2: SGHDT, YYEEEE. This CDR3 is 14 amino acids long. V was shortened by 1 base and J by 0 bases, with 5 bases between the two germline ends. The CDR3 region has the DNA TGTGCCAGCAGCTTGACACGCTCTGGAAACACCATATATTTT. Residues: CASSLTRSGNTIYF.

The chain has TRBV7-9 and TRBJ2-5; TRBD2 matches at 7 bases. CDR3 length equals 16 residues. V was clipped by 7 bases and J by 1 base; unmatched bases: 12. Germline assignment: CDR1 SEHNR and CDR2 FQNEAQ (reference sequence). CDR3 amino acids: CASTMGASGPQETQYF. CDR3 in DNA: TGTGCCAGCACAATGGGAGCTAGCGGCCCCCAAGAGACCCAGTACTTC. The whole variable domain, remainder taken from reference TRBV7-9 and TRBJ2-5, is DTGVSQNPRHKITKRGQNVTFRCDPISEHNRLYWYRQTLGQGPEFLTYFQNEAQLEKSRLLSDRFSAERPKGSFSTLEIQRTEQGDSAMYLCASTMGASGPQETQYFGPGTRLLVL.

The chain has TRBV2 and TRBJ1-6; tentative D call: TRBD1 (5 bases). The CDR3 is made up of 14 amino acids. V gave up 7 bases and J gave up 7 bases, with 14 bases separating them. CDR1 is SNHLY and CDR2 is FYNNEI in the germline V gene. CDR3 nucleotide sequence: TGTGCCAGCATCGCGACAGACCCGAATTCACCCCTCCACTTT. Encoded protein: CASIATDPNSPLHF.

This rearrangement joins TRBV6-8 to TRBJ2-2; TRBD2 agrees at 8 bases. CDR1 is MNHGY, CDR2 SAAAGT, per germline. The CDR3 runs 17 residues. Unmatched junction bases numbered 6, after V lost 2 bases and J lost 1 base. The CDR3 coding sequence is TGTGCCAGCAGTTACCGGCCTGCGGGAGGGAACACCGGGGAGCTGTTTTTT. The encoded protein is CASSYRPAGGNTGELFF.

This sequence joins TRBV7-6 and TRBJ2-3; TRBD1 matches 8 bases. After removal of 1 base from V and 5 bases from J, the junction contained 2 bases not matched to a gene. This CDR3 spans 14 amino acids. The germline CDR1 and CDR2 sequences are SGHVS and FNYEAQ. CDR3 nucleotides: TGTGCCAGCAGCTTAGATACAGGGGGAGATACGCAGTATTTT. The encoded protein is CASSLDTGGDTQYF.

The V gene is TRBV19, the J gene TRBJ2-2, with 10 bases that match TRBD2. The V and J ends lost 6 bases and 4 bases, in that order; junction bases with no gene match: 2. This CDR3 is built from 14 residues. CDR1 is LNHDA and CDR2 is SQIVND in the germline V gene (reference sequence). CDR3 DNA sequence: TGTGCCAGTAGACTAGCGGGATCCACCGGGGAGCTGTTTTTT. Translating it yields CASRLAGSTGELFF.